This TCR beta chain was captured by sequencing in a study of a mutant IDH1 vaccine in newly diagnosed glioma. Looking at the study overall: Treated patients comprised roughly 60% males and 37.5% females, mean age 40.4 years. Visits V12 and V13 fell at weeks 35 and 47, respectively.

This clone was recorded only once. Its antigen is undetermined. Other DNA variants within this sample encode the same CDR3. Germline V lookup: CDR1 MNHNS, CDR2 SASEGT. CDR3 length equals 13 residues. Trimming cost V 2 bases and J 6 bases, with 7 bases left between them. TCRdb's copy holds only in-frame clones and misses some; the assay was immunoSEQ multiplex PCR. The table records approximately 80,000 clones, approximately 80% of them present only once. Time point meaning: week 47, end of study. Every vaccination contained 300 ug of the mutant IDH1 20-mer peptide and was paired with topical imiquimod. The sample in question was PBMCs, obtained from a glioma patient whose treatment included an IDH1 peptide vaccine. This chain connects TRBV6-1 to TRBJ2-2; D remains ambiguous. This sequence was found in a man aged 40-49 years with glioma. The CDR3 nucleotides read TGTGCCAGCAGTGAACAGACTGCCGGGGAGCTGTTTTTT. Residues: CASSEQTAGELFF.